This T cell receptor beta chain was sequenced for a study of PD-L1 blockade in urothelial cancer. Study-wide context: Earlier, patients had received 0 to 3 chemotherapy regimens.

Profiling relied on immunoSEQ multiplex PCR, and the TCRdb table lists in-frame clones only, not all of them. The sample contains about 41,000 clones, roughly 84% of which appear only once. Time point given: peripheral blood 6 weeks after treatment start. The V gene end was trimmed by 4 bases and the J gene end by 0 bases; junction bases not matched to a gene: 3. The CDR3 extends over 16 amino acids. From germline, CDR1 is LGHNA and CDR2 YNFKEQ. The chain couples TRBV4-2 to TRBJ2-2; 9 bases fit TRBD2. This TCR was recovered from a man in his 70s with urothelial cancer. This material consisted of PBMCs, taken around atezolizumab (anti-PD-L1) treatment. The CDR3 DNA is TGTGCCAGCAGCCGGGGGACTAGCACGAACACCGGGGAGCTGTTTTTT. Translating it yields CASSRGTSTNTGELFF.